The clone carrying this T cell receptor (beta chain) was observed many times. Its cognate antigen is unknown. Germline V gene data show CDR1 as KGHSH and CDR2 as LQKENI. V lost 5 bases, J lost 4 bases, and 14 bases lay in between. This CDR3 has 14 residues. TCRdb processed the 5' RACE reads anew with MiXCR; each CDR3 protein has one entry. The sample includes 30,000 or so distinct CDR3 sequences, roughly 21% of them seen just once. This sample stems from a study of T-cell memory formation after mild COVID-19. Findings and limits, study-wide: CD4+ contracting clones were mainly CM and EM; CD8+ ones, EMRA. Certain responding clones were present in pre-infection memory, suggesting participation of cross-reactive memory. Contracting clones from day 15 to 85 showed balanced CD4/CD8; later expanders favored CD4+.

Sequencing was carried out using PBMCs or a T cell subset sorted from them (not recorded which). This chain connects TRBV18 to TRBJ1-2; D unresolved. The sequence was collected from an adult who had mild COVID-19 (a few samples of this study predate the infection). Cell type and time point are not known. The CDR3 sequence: CASSSIPNSYGYTF. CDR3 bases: TGTGCCAGCTCATCTATCCCTAACAGCTATGGCTACACCTTC. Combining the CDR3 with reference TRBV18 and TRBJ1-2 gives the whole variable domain NAGVMQNPRHLVRRRGQEARLRCSPMKGHSHVYWYRQLPEEGLKFMVYLQKENIIDESGMPKERFSAEFPKEGPSILRIQQVVRGDSAAYFCASSSIPNSYGYTFGSGTRLTVV.